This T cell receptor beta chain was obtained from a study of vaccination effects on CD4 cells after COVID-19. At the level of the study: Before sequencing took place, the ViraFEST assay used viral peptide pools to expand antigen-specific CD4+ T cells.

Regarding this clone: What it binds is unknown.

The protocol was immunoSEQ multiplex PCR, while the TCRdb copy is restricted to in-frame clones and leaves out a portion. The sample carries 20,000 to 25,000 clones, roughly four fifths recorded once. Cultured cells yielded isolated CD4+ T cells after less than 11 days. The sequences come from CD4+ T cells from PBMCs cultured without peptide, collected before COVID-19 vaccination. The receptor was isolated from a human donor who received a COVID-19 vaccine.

CDR3 protein: CASSPPAQETQYF. CDR3 bases: TGTGCCAGCAGCCCGCCAGCTCAAGAGACCCAGTACTTC. The V call is TRBV7-2, the J call TRBJ2-5; D remains unclear. This CDR3 is built from 13 residues. Trimming stripped 5 bases from V and 2 bases from J, with 9 bases between. Per the germline V gene, CDR1 is SGHTA and CDR2 is FQGNSA.